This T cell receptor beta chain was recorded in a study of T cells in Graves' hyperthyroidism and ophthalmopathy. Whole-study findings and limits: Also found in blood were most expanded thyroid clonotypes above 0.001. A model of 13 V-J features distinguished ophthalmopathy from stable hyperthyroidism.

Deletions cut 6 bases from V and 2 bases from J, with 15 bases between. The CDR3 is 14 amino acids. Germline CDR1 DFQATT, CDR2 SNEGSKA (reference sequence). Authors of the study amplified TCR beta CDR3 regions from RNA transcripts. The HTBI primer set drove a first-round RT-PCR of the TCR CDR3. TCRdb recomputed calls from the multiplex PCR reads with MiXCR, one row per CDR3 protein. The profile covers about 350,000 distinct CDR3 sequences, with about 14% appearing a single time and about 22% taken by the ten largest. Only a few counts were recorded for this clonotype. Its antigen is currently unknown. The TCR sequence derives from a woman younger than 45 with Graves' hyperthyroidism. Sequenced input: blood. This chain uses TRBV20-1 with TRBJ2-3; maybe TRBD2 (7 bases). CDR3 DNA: TGCAGTGCGTCGGGGGCGGGAGACACAGATACGCAGTATTTT. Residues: CSASGAGDTDTQYF.